The 14 T cell receptor beta chains reported below all come from one sample, sequenced in a study of shared clonotypes between healthy human individuals (TCRdb year 2020). Library generation was performed with the immunoSEQ multiplex PCR assay. TCRdb stores this immuneACCESS table with in-frame sequences only. Part of the clones is absent; in the studies checked, under half of the shortfall reflects unresolved V genes, and no reason is known for the rest. The sample yields roughly 2.5 million clones; around 94% were counted once. Roughly 0.14% of the sample comes from the top ten. The material sequenced was naive CD4+ T cells sorted from blood. The cell subset or site label for this specimen denotes: CD45RA+ positively selected. All receptors derive from a man younger than 35 in good health.

The chain links TRBV27 to TRBJ2-1; D perhaps matches TRBD2 (6 bases). The V gene lost 6 bases and the J gene lost 6 bases, with 12 bases spanning the gap. The V gene's germline CDR1 is MNHEY and CDR2 SMNVEV (reference sequence). CDR3 size: 13 residues. Here the CDR3 reads CASSPGLRNEQFF. CDR3 nucleotide sequence: TGTGCCAGCAGCCCGGGACTGCGCAATGAGCAGTTCTTC.

The rearrangement joins TRBV7-2 to TRBJ2-7, with TRBD2 matching 11 bases. This CDR3 spans 14 amino acids. The V segment lost 6 bases and the J segment 4 bases; nucleotides outside the gene matches: 5. Germline loops: CDR1 SGHTA, CDR2 FQGNSA. In DNA, the CDR3 is TGTGCCAGCAGTAACCTAGCGGGAGGTTACGAGCAGTACTTC. Translation: CASSNLAGGYEQYF.

The gene calls are TRBV29-1 and TRBJ2-5; a weak D match, TRBD1 (5 bases). V lost 4 bases and J lost 2, with 14 bases in between. Germline V gene data show CDR1 as SQVTM and CDR2 as ANQGSEA. The CDR3 has 14 amino acids. The CDR3 coding sequence is TGCAGCGTTGGAACAGGACCCGGACAAGAGACCCAGTACTTC. It codes for CSVGTGPGQETQYF. Supplemented by reference TRBV29-1 and TRBJ2-5, the full variable domain reads SAVISQKPSRDICQRGTSLTIQCQVDSQVTMMFWYRQQPGQSLTLIATANQGSEATYESGFVIDKFPISRPNLTFSTLTVSNMSPEDSSIYLCSVGTGPGQETQYFGPGTRLLVL.

The chain joins TRBV10-1 to TRBJ2-7, with D unresolved. CDR3 length equals 12 residues. From germline, CDR1 is WNHNN and CDR2 SYGVQD (reference sequence). The V end lost 1 base, the J end lost 3 bases, and 4 bases lay between the germline ends. In DNA, the CDR3 is TGCGCCAGCAGTGAGTACTACTACGAGCAGTACTTC. Its protein is CASSEYYYEQYF.

As regards this clone: Other DNA sequences within the sample encode an identical CDR3. This sequence joins TRBV18 and TRBJ2-5; possible D gene TRBD2, 5 bases. Germline-derived CDR1 and CDR2 are KGHSH and LQKENI. V was cut by 3 bases and J by 5 bases, with 7 bases left in between. The CDR3 loop spans 12 amino acids. CDR3: CASSPRRETQYF. CDR3 coding DNA: TGTGCCAGCTCACCGCGGAGGGAGACCCAGTACTTC.

V and J are TRBV5-4 and TRBJ2-3; 11 bases fit TRBD2. Germline V gene lookup returns CDR1 SGHNT and CDR2 YYREEE (reference sequence). The CDR3 is 16 amino acids. V gave up 4 bases and J gave up 5 bases; unmatched junction bases: 9. CDR3 nucleotides: TGTGCCAGCAGCCCACTACTAGCGGGAGTAGGAGATACGCAGTATTTT. It translates to CASSPLLAGVGDTQYF.

This clone appeared a single time. CDR3 nucleotide sequence: TGTGCCAGCAGGACCGCCGGGACAGGAACCTACGAGCAGTACTTC. It codes for CASRTAGTGTYEQYF. This chain links TRBV6-1 with TRBJ2-7; 8 positions match TRBD1. Germline V CDR1 and CDR2: MNHNS, SASEGT. The CDR3 consists of 15 residues. The trim removed 6 bases at V and 2 bases at J, leaving 9 bases unmatched.

The chain has TRBV6-1 and TRBJ2-3, with D hard to call. This CDR3 has 15 amino acids. Trimming left V 5 bases short and J 0 bases short, with 12 bases between. Germline-derived CDR1 and CDR2 are MNHNS and SASEGT. The CDR3 coding sequence is TGTGCCAGCAGTCCGTGGACGGCTAGCACAGATACGCAGTATTTT. Residues: CASSPWTASTDTQYF.

The chain combines TRBV10-2 with TRBJ2-7; TRBD1 might be the D (5 bases). The CDR3 sequence is 12 residues long. The germline V gene encodes CDR1 WSHSY and CDR2 SAAADI. Trimming removed 5 bases from V and 0 bases from J, with 5 bases in between. The CDR3 sequence: CASSRGSYEQYF. The DNA for the CDR3 is TGCGCCAGCAGTAGGGGCTCCTACGAGCAGTACTTC.

The chain recombines TRBV18 with TRBJ1-3, with D possibly matching TRBD1 (5 bases). V gave up 2 bases and J gave up 3 bases, with 17 bases separating them. Germline V lookup: CDR1 KGHSH, CDR2 LQKENI. This CDR3 is built from 17 residues. The CDR3 reads CASSPEIVQGLGNTIYF. As DNA, the CDR3 is TGTGCCAGCTCACCAGAGATCGTCCAGGGCCTTGGAAACACCATATATTTT.

The chain links TRBV5-1 to TRBJ2-4; 7 positions agree with TRBD1. This CDR3 contains 17 residues. Unmatched junction bases numbered 10, after V lost 4 bases and J lost 0 bases. Germline V gene data show CDR1 as SGHRS and CDR2 as YFSETQ. CDR3 nucleotides: TGCGCCAGCAGCAAATGGACAGGTTCTCTAGCCAAAAACATTCAGTACTTC. Amino acid sequence: CASSKWTGSLAKNIQYF.

The V call is TRBV5-5, the J call TRBJ1-2; D is ambiguous. V was pared by 0 bases and J by 4 bases, with 10 bases between. CDR3 size: 14 residues. Germline CDR1 SGHKS, CDR2 YYEKEE (reference sequence). The CDR3 reads CASSLARDSYGYTF. The CDR3 DNA sequence: TGTGCCAGCAGCTTGGCTCGGGATAGCTATGGCTACACCTTC.

V usage is TRBV5-6 and J usage is TRBJ2-7; no clear D. Trimming left V 4 bases short and J 7 bases short, with 12 bases between. Germline lookup yields CDR1 SGHDT and CDR2 YYEEEE. This CDR3 has 12 amino acids. CDR3 bases: TGTGCCAGCAGCACCCCTCGAGGAGAGCAGTACTTC. This codes for CASSTPRGEQYF. Together with reference TRBV5-6 and TRBJ2-7, the CDR3 gives the full variable domain: DAGVTQSPTHLIKTRGQQVTLRCSPKSGHDTVSWYQQALGQGPQFIFQYYEEEERQRGNFPDRFSGHQFPNYSSELNVNALLLGDSALYLCASSTPRGEQYFGPGTRLTVT.

The table lists this clone with a few counts. The J gene is TRBJ1-2, the V gene TRBV25-1; D is uncertain. The CDR3 sequence is 11 residues long. Germline V gene lookup returns CDR1 MGHDK and CDR2 SYGVNS. Trimming cost V 5 bases and J 8 bases, with 9 bases left between them. CDR3 protein: CASSPSVGYTF. In nucleotides, the CDR3 is TGTGCCAGCAGTCCCTCAGTGGGCTACACCTTC.